The 31 T cell receptor beta chains presented below share a single source sample, sequenced in a study of blood T cell repertoires in COVID-19 (TCRdb year 2020). The method was the immunoSEQ multiplex PCR assay. As stored in TCRdb, this immuneACCESS dataset retains in-frame rearrangements with V and J assigned. A fraction of the clones does not appear; measured against another copy, unresolved V genes explain less than half of the discrepancy, and the remainder lacks a known reason. The sample contains around 220,000 clones, about nine tenths of them found a single time. The ten top clones hold around 2% of the sample. Input material: PBMCs or T cells enriched from blood (not recorded which). Every receptor here comes from a woman under 30 who had recovered from COVID-19.

V gene TRBV25-1 combines with J gene TRBJ1-5; a possible D gene is TRBD1 (5 bases). Germline CDR1 reads MGHDK; CDR2 reads SYGVNS. This CDR3 has 14 residues. Trimming removed 2 bases at V and 5 bases at J, with 10 bases between. The CDR3 sequence: CASSETGGYQPQHF. Written as DNA, the CDR3 is TGTGCCAGCAGTGAAACCGGGGGGTATCAGCCCCAGCATTTT. Full variable domain (rest looked up from reference TRBV25-1 and TRBJ1-5): EADIYQTPRYLVIGTGKKITLECSQTMGHDKMYWYQQDPGMELHLIHYSYGVNSTEKGDLSSESTVSRIRTEHFPLTLESARPSHTSQYLCASSETGGYQPQHFGDGTRLSIL.

Comment on this clone: Additional DNA sequences in this sample encode the identical CDR3. This chain connects TRBV3-1 (or the pseudogene TRBV3-2) to TRBJ1-2; TRBD1 might be the D (5 bases). This CDR3 is 14 amino acids long. CDR1 and CDR2 from the germline V gene are LGHDT and YNNKEL (reference sequence). The V gene lost 4 bases and the J gene lost 2 bases, with 11 bases spanning the gap. DNA for the CDR3: TGTGCCAGCAGCCTCGGCCAGGGAAACTATGGCTACACCTTC. Translated, it gives CASSLGQGNYGYTF.

V is TRBV2 and J is TRBJ2-3, with 12 bases that match TRBD2. V shed 6 bases, J shed 7 bases, and the junction held 8 bases outside the gene matches. CDR3 size: 15 residues. Germline lookup yields CDR1 SNHLY and CDR2 FYNNEI. The CDR3 protein is CASSVLAGGPNTQYF. The CDR3 DNA follows: TGTGCCAGCAGCGTACTAGCGGGAGGACCCAATACGCAGTATTTT.

Remarks on this clone: This sample also contains other DNA sequences that code for the same CDR3. The chain has TRBV18 and TRBJ1-1; TRBD1 might be the D (5 bases). The CDR3 runs 14 residues. Trimming left V 0 bases short and J 5 bases short, with 10 bases between. Germline V CDR1 and CDR2: KGHSH, LQKENI. In DNA form, the CDR3 reads TGTGCCAGCTCACCACCGGGGGGGGGTACTGAAGCTTTCTTT. Its protein product is CASSPPGGGTEAFF.

The rearrangement joins TRBV24-1 to TRBJ1-5; D gene uncertain. Germline assignment: CDR1 KGHDR and CDR2 SFDVKD. V dropped 5 bases and J dropped 0 bases, with 7 bases sitting between them. The CDR3 covers 14 residues. CDR3 bases: TGTGCCACCAGTGGTGCAGTTAGCAATCAGCCCCAGCATTTT. Protein: CATSGAVSNQPQHF.

This sequence joins TRBV7-9 and TRBJ1-3; no clear D. The CDR3 runs to 17 residues. Trimming left V 5 bases short and J 0 bases short, with 17 bases between. The germline gives CDR1 SEHNR, CDR2 FQNEAQ (reference sequence). This CDR3 reads CASSPTRSGVSGNTIYF. DNA of the CDR3: TGTGCCAGCAGCCCAACCCGTTCGGGAGTCTCTGGAAACACCATATATTTT.

This chain links TRBV18 with TRBJ1-2, with 7 bases that match TRBD1. CDR3 size: 14 residues. CDR1 and CDR2 from the germline V gene are KGHSH and LQKENI. V gave up 2 bases and J gave up 6 bases; unmatched junction bases: 6. CDR3 in amino acids: CASSPGQATHGYTF. The CDR3 DNA sequence: TGTGCCAGCTCACCAGGACAGGCGACGCATGGCTACACCTTC. The complete variable domain, with remaining parts taken from reference TRBV18 and TRBJ1-2, reads NAGVMQNPRHLVRRRGQEARLRCSPMKGHSHVYWYRQLPEEGLKFMVYLQKENIIDESGMPKERFSAEFPKEGPSILRIQQVVRGDSAAYFCASSPGQATHGYTFGSGTRLTVV.

V gene TRBV7-9 combines with J gene TRBJ1-5; 9 nucleotides line up with TRBD1. Unmatched junction bases numbered 7, after V lost 5 bases and J lost 2 bases. CDR1 is SEHNR and CDR2 is FQNEAQ in the germline V gene (reference sequence). The CDR3 has 16 residues. CDR3 nucleotide sequence: TGTGCCAGCAGCCAGAACCGGGACAGGGGCAATCAGCCCCAGCATTTT. As protein: CASSQNRDRGNQPQHF. Drawing the rest from reference TRBV7-9 and TRBJ1-5, the complete variable domain is DTGVSQNPRHKITKRGQNVTFRCDPISEHNRLYWYRQTLGQGPEFLTYFQNEAQLEKSRLLSDRFSAERPKGSFSTLEIQRTEQGDSAMYLCASSQNRDRGNQPQHFGDGTRLSIL.

V usage is TRBV3-1 (or the pseudogene TRBV3-2) and J usage is TRBJ1-2; 8 positions match TRBD1. From germline, CDR1 is LGHDT and CDR2 YNNKEL (reference sequence). This CDR3 region has 15 residues. V was clipped by 7 bases and J by 4 bases; unmatched bases: 11. The DNA for the CDR3 is TGTGCCAGCACCAGGACAGGGAGTAGTATCTATGGCTACACCTTC. This encodes CASTRTGSSIYGYTF.

V gene TRBV28 combines with J gene TRBJ1-2; D remains ambiguous. From germline, CDR1 is MDHEN and CDR2 SYDVKM. Trimming pared 9 bases from V and 0 bases from J, leaving 14 bases between. CDR3 length: 14 residues. As DNA, the CDR3 is TGTGCCAGTCGGTCGGCAGGCACTAACTATGGCTACACCTTC. It yields the protein CASRSAGTNYGYTF.

This rearrangement joins TRBV9 to TRBJ1-2; D remains ambiguous. The CDR3 runs 14 residues. CDR1 is SGDLS, CDR2 YYNGEE, per germline. The ends were cut back, 4 bases at V and 4 bases at J, with 14 bases in the middle. CDR3 sequence (DNA): TGTGCCAGCAGCCCCCGGGGAGCTGCCTATGGCTACACCTTC. This sequence encodes CASSPRGAAYGYTF. Full variable domain (outside the CDR3, taken from reference TRBV9 and TRBJ1-2): DSGVTQTPKHLITATGQRVTLRCSPRSGDLSVYWYQQSLDQGLQFLIQYYNGEERAKGNILERFSAQQFPDLHSELNLSSLELGDSALYFCASSPRGAAYGYTFGSGTRLTVV.

This clone has only one observation. V gene TRBV4-1 combines with J gene TRBJ2-7; 10 nucleotides match TRBD1. The germline V gene has CDR1 MGHRA and CDR2 YSYEKL. The V segment lost 0 bases and the J segment 3 bases; nucleotides outside the gene matches: 5. CDR3 length: 16 residues. CDR3 sequence: CASSQDPGDRGYEQYF. CDR3 nucleotides: TGCGCCAGCAGCCAAGATCCTGGGGACAGGGGCTACGAGCAGTACTTC.

The V call is TRBV28, the J call TRBJ1-6, with D maybe TRBD1 (6 bases). The CDR3 is 16 residues long. Germline V gene lookup returns CDR1 MDHEN and CDR2 SYDVKM. Between the trimmed V and J ends, which lost 5 bases and 4 bases, there was a span of 15 bases. The CDR3 reads CASSNAGTKYNSPLHF. As DNA, the CDR3 is TGTGCCAGCAGTAACGCAGGGACAAAGTATAATTCACCCCTCCACTTT.

CDR3 sequence: CASSPSPTRNEQFF. The CDR3 nucleotides are TGTGCCAGCAGTCCGAGTCCGACGAGGAATGAGCAGTTCTTC. The gene calls are TRBV7-8 and TRBJ2-1, with D uncertain. Germline V gene sequence: CDR1 SGHVS, CDR2 FQNEAQ. This CDR3 contains 14 residues. Trimming took 6 bases from V and 7 from J, leaving 16 bases between them.

The V call is TRBV6-5, the J call TRBJ2-6, with a weak D call TRBD1 (6 bases). The CDR3 runs to 16 residues. V lost 4 bases and J 0 bases, leaving 10 bases between the germline ends. Germline assignment: CDR1 MNHEY and CDR2 SVGAGI. The CDR3 sequence is CASSWGQPSGANVLTF. The CDR3 DNA is TGTGCCAGCAGTTGGGGACAACCCTCTGGGGCCAACGTCCTGACTTTC.

The genes are TRBV11-2 and TRBJ1-2; TRBD1 matches 8 bases. Trimming at V came to 5 bases and at J to 2 bases, leaving 4 bases not matched to a gene. Germline CDR1 is SGHAT and CDR2 is FQNNGV. The CDR3 runs 14 residues. The CDR3 region is CASSLQGANYGYTF. CDR3 nucleotide sequence: TGTGCCAGCAGCCTCCAGGGGGCGAACTATGGCTACACCTTC.

The chain employs TRBV11-3 and TRBJ2-7, with D uncertain. CDR3 size: 13 residues. Per the germline V gene, CDR1 is SGHNT and CDR2 is YENEEA. V lost 1 base and J lost 2, with 6 bases in between. The CDR3 loop is CASSLGGPYEQYF. DNA of the CDR3: TGTGCCAGCAGCTTAGGCGGCCCCTACGAGCAGTACTTC.

This chain connects TRBV5-1 to TRBJ1-1, with D tentatively TRBD1 (5 bases). V was cut by 4 bases and J by 5 bases, with 18 bases left in between. The CDR3 runs to 15 residues. Per germline, CDR1 SGHRS and CDR2 YFSETQ. Here the CDR3 DNA reads TGCGCCAGCAGCGCTTCCTTAGGCAGGGCTACTGAAGCTTTCTTT. Translated, it gives CASSASLGRATEAFF.

A single count supports this clone. The CDR3 DNA reads as TGTGCCAGCAGCTCAGCGAACACCGGGGAGCTGTTTTTT. As protein: CASSSANTGELFF. The rearrangement links TRBV5-4 to TRBJ2-2; D call uncertain. This CDR3 spans 13 amino acids. Germline-derived CDR1 and CDR2 are SGHNT and YYREEE (reference sequence). V was trimmed by 3 bases and J by 0 bases, leaving 3 bases between them. The variable domain in full, completed from reference TRBV5-4 and TRBJ2-2, reads ETGVTQSPTHLIKTRGQQVTLRCSSQSGHNTVSWYQQALGQGPQFIFQYYREEENGRGNFPPRFSGLQFPNYSSELNVNALELDDSALYLCASSSANTGELFFGEGSRLTVL.

A word on this clone: This sample includes further DNA sequences coding for the same CDR3. V is TRBV6-5 and J is TRBJ2-2; TRBD1 matches 8 bases. CDR3 length: 13 residues. Germline CDR1 MNHEY, CDR2 SVGAGI. J was trimmed by 1 base and V by 8 bases; bases with no gene match: 0. Here the CDR3 DNA reads TGTGCCAGCGGGACAGGGAACACCGGGGAGCTGTTTTTT. Protein product: CASGTGNTGELFF.

As concerns this clone: The junction departs from the called germline gene at one end, perhaps through a read error. This chain connects TRBV7-8 to TRBJ1-2; TRBD1 might be the D (5 bases). Germline V gene sequence: CDR1 SGHVS, CDR2 FQNEAQ. This CDR3 spans 12 amino acids. This chain's CDR3 is CASSLRQGSALF. CDR3 nucleotides: TGTGCCAGCAGCCTGCGCCAGGGTTCGGCCCTCTTC.

This chain uses TRBV7-2 with TRBJ1-2, with D perhaps TRBD1 (6 bases). The CDR3 spans 14 residues. Germline values: CDR1 SGHTA, CDR2 FQGNSA. The V and J ends lost 4 bases and 3 bases respectively, with 12 bases between them. CDR3 nucleotide sequence: TGTGCCAGCAGCTCTGCTACAGGGTACTATGGCTACACCTTC. Encoded protein: CASSSATGYYGYTF.

The V gene is TRBV28, the J gene TRBJ1-2, with D perhaps matching TRBD1 (6 bases). The CDR3 length is 12 residues. From germline, CDR1 is MDHEN and CDR2 SYDVKM. V lost 7 bases, J lost 8 bases, and 14 bases lay in between. The DNA for the CDR3 is TGTGCCAGCAATGGACAGATGATCGGCTACACCTTC. Protein: CASNGQMIGYTF.

In DNA, the CDR3 is TGTGCCAGTAGTATAACGAGGAACACTGAAGCTTTCTTT. Amino acid sequence: CASSITRNTEAFF. The rearrangement links TRBV19 to TRBJ1-1; D is unclear. The CDR3 contains 13 residues. Looked up from germline, CDR1 is LNHDA and CDR2 is SQIVND (reference sequence). V gave up 2 bases and J gave up 1 base, with 5 bases separating them.

The rearrangement joins TRBV11-3 to TRBJ2-1; 9 bases align to TRBD2. Unmatched junction bases numbered 6, after V lost 2 bases and J lost 4 bases. CDR1 is SGHNT, CDR2 YENEEA, per germline. The CDR3 is made up of 16 amino acids. The CDR3 coding sequence is TGTGCCAGCAGCTTATACAACGCGGGGGGGTACAATGAGCAGTTCTTC. Amino acid sequence: CASSLYNAGGYNEQFF.

The V call is TRBV4-3, the J call TRBJ1-1, with D perhaps TRBD1 (6 bases). The CDR3 sequence is 16 residues long. CDR1 is LGHNA and CDR2 is YSLEER in the germline V gene. V gave up 0 bases and J gave up 4 bases, with 15 bases separating them. The CDR3 DNA sequence: TGCGCCAGCAGCCAAGAATTACAGGGTTGGCGCACTGAAGCTTTCTTT. Encoded protein: CASSQELQGWRTEAFF.

The chain carries TRBV11-2 and TRBJ1-1, with D unresolved. Trimming took off 1 base at V and 2 bases at J, with 11 bases between the two ends. The length of the CDR3 is 15 residues. Germline V gives CDR1 SGHAT, CDR2 FQNNGV. CDR3 sequence reads: CASSLVARSNTEAFF. CDR3 DNA sequence: TGTGCCAGCAGCTTAGTCGCCCGCAGTAACACTGAAGCTTTCTTT.

The chain couples TRBV5-1 to TRBJ1-2, with 10 bases that match TRBD1. CDR3 length equals 15 residues. V lost 0 bases, J lost 4 bases, and 3 bases stayed unmatched. The germline gives CDR1 SGHRS, CDR2 YFSETQ. The CDR3 loop reads CASSLGGQGSYGYTF. The CDR3 nucleotides are TGCGCCAGCAGCTTGGGGGGACAGGGGAGCTATGGCTACACCTTC.

The rearrangement joins TRBV28 to TRBJ1-1, with D maybe TRBD1 (6 bases). Germline values: CDR1 MDHEN, CDR2 SYDVKM. The CDR3 has 15 amino acids. V gave up 3 bases and J gave up 4 bases, with 15 bases separating them. CDR3: CASSLAGAGTTEAFF. DNA of the CDR3: TGTGCCAGCAGTTTGGCAGGGGCAGGGACCACTGAAGCTTTCTTT.

The chain carries TRBV20-1 and TRBJ1-1, with a possible D match to TRBD1 (6 bases). The CDR3 is made up of 11 amino acids. Trimming stripped 3 bases from V and 12 bases from J, with 14 bases between. Looked up from germline, CDR1 is DFQATT and CDR2 is SNEGSKA (reference sequence). The CDR3 DNA sequence: TGCAGTGCTAGTATACAGGGTTGGACTTTCTTT. It is translated as CSASIQGWTFF.

V gene TRBV7-9 combines with J gene TRBJ2-7, with TRBD2 as a possible D gene (5 bases). Germline loops: CDR1 SEHNR, CDR2 FQNEAQ (reference sequence). This CDR3 has 13 residues. The V end lost 1 base, the J end lost 5 bases, and 9 bases lay between the germline ends. The CDR3 loop reads CASSLVGANEQYF. As DNA, the CDR3 is TGTGCCAGCAGCTTAGTGGGAGCTAACGAGCAGTACTTC. The whole variable domain, remainder taken from reference TRBV7-9 and TRBJ2-7, is DTGVSQNPRHKITKRGQNVTFRCDPISEHNRLYWYRQTLGQGPEFLTYFQNEAQLEKSRLLSDRFSAERPKGSFSTLEIQRTEQGDSAMYLCASSLVGANEQYFGPGTRLTVT.